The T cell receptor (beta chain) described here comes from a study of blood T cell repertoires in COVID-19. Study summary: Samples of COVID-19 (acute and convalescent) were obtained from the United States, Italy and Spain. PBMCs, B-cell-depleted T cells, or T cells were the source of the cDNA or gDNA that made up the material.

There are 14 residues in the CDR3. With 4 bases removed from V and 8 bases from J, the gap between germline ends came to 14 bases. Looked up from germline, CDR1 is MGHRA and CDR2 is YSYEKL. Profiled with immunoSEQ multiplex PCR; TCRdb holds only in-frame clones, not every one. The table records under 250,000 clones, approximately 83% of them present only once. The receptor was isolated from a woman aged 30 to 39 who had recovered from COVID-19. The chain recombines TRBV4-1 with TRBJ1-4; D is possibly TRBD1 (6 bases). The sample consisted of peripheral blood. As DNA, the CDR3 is TGCGCCAGCAGCCCGAAGGGGGTACAAGAAAAACTGTTTTTT. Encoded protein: CASSPKGVQEKLFF.